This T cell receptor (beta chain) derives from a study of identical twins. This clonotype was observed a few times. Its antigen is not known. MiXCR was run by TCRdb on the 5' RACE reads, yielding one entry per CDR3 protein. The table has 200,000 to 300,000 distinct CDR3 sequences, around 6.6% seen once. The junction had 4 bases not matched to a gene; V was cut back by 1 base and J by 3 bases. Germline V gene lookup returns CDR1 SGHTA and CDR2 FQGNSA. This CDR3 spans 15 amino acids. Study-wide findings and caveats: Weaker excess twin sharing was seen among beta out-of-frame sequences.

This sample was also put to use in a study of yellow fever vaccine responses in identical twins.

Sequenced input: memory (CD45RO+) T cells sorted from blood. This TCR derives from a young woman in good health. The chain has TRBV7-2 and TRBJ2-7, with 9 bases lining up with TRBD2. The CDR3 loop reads CASSLGTSDFYEQYF. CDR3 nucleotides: TGTGCCAGCAGCTTAGGGACTAGCGATTTCTACGAGCAGTACTTC.